This T cell receptor beta chain was observed in a study of blood T cells in healthy people across ages. Study overall: Through template switching, about one barcoded beta molecule was captured per two T cells, as measured in model experiments.

Per sample, no less than 5 micrograms of total RNA were extracted. The CDR3 extends over 15 amino acids. The germline CDR1 and CDR2 sequences are LGHNA and YNFKEQ. Then a second PCR, running roughly 7 to 11 cycles, was carried out with a sample-barcoded 5' primer and a J-beta primer mix. TCRdb reanalysed the 5' RACE reads using MiXCR and keeps one entry per CDR3 protein. Of around 1.5 million distinct CDR3 sequences in the sample, approximately 59% were seen once. The chain combines TRBV4-2 with TRBJ2-5; D is tentatively TRBD1 or TRBD2 (6 bases each). The J call may be wrong; the DNA end is better matched by TRBJ2-7. Sequenced: blood. The source is a man aged 18 to 30 in good health. The CDR3 nucleotides read TGTGCCAGCAGCCACCCGGGGGCTGACCCCTACGAGCAGTACTTC. This gives the protein CASSHPGADPYEQYF.